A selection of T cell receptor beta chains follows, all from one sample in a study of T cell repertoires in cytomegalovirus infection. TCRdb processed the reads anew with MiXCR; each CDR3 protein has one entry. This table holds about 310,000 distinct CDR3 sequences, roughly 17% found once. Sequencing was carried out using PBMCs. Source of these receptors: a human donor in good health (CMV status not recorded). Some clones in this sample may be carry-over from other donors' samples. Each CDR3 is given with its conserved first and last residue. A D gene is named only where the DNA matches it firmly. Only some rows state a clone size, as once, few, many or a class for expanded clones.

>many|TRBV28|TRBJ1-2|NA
CASSETRTGGGYTF
TGTGCCAGCAGTGAAACCCGGACGGGAGGTGGCTACACCTTC
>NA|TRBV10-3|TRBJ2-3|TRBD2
CAISPAGGSDTQYF
TGTGCCATCAGTCCAGCGGGGGGCTCGGATACGCAGTATTTT
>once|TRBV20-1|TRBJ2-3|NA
CSARDYQRMNTDTQYF
TGCAGTGCTAGAGATTACCAGCGAATGAACACAGATACGCAGTATTTT
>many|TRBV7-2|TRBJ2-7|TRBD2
CASSLTLAGGPGEQYF
TGTGCCAGCAGCTTGACACTAGCGGGGGGGCCGGGGGAGCAGTACTTC
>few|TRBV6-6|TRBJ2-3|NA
CASSPPGPLDTQYF
TGTGCCAGCAGTCCCCCGGGACCTCTGGATACGCAGTATTTT
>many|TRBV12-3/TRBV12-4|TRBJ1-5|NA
CASSSGTADNQPQHF
TGTGCCAGCAGTTCCGGGACTGCCGACAATCAGCCCCAGCATTTT
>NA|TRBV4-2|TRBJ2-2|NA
CASSQWAGANTGELFF
TGTGCCAGCAGCCAATGGGCAGGGGCGAACACCGGGGAGCTGTTTTTT
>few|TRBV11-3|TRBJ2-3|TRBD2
CASSLGSGGAGSTDTQYF
TGTGCCAGCAGCTTAGGGTCCGGGGGGGCTGGGAGCACAGATACGCAGTATTTT
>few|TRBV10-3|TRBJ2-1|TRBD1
CAISESRQGNEQFF
TGTGCCATCAGTGAGTCGAGACAGGGCAATGAGCAGTTCTTC
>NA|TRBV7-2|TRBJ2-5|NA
CASSLGGAGETQYF
TGTGCCAGCAGCTTAGGAGGGGCAGGGGAGACCCAGTACTTC
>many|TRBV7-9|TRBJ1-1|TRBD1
CASSPRGQGTEAFF
TGTGCCAGCAGCCCCAGGGGGCAAGGCACTGAAGCTTTCTTT
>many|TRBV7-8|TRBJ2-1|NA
CASSLVLANLYNEQFF
TGTGCCAGCAGCTTAGTCCTAGCGAATCTATACAATGAGCAGTTCTTC
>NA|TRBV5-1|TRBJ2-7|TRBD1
CASRHGTVKITSSYEQYF
TGCGCCAGCAGGCACGGGACAGTTAAAATAACTAGCTCCTACGAGCAGTACTTC
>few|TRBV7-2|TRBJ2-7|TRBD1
CASSLAAGDSSYEQYF
TGTGCCAGCAGCTTAGCCGCAGGGGACAGCTCCTACGAGCAGTACTTC
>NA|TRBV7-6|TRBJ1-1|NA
CASSSPGRVENTEAFF
TGTGCCAGCAGCTCTCCTGGGAGGGTAGAGAACACTGAAGCTTTCTTT
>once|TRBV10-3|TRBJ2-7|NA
CAIRAGQSYEQYF
TGTGCCATCAGGGCGGGACAATCCTACGAGCAGTACTTC
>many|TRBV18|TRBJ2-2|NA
CASSQMTLNTGELFF
TGTGCCAGCTCACAGATGACCCTGAACACCGGGGAGCTGTTTTTT
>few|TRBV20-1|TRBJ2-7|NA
CSASKDAYYEQYF
TGCAGTGCTAGCAAGGACGCCTACTACGAGCAGTACTTC
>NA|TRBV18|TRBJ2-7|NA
CASYTGDKYSYEQYF
TGTGCCAGCTATACGGGGGACAAATACTCCTACGAGCAGTACTTC
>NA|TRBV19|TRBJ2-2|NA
CASSIWLDTGELFF
TGTGCCAGTAGTATCTGGCTAGACACCGGGGAGCTGTTTTTT
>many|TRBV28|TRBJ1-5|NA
CASSFSTNQPQHF
TGTGCCAGCAGTTTCTCCACTAATCAGCCCCAGCATTTT
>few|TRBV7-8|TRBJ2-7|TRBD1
CASSLGTGTTEYEQYF
TGTGCCAGCAGCTTAGGGACAGGGACAACTGAATACGAGCAGTACTTC
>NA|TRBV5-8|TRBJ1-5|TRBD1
CASRQDRVVDQPQHF
TGTGCCAGCAGACAAGACAGGGTGGTGGATCAGCCCCAGCATTTT
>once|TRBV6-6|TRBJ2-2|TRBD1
CASSTTGGRTGELFF
TGTGCCAGCAGTACAACAGGGGGCAGGACCGGGGAGCTGTTTTTT
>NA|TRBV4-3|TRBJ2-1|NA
CASSQAMQTLGEQFF
TGCGCCAGCAGCCAAGCTATGCAGACTTTAGGGGAGCAGTTCTTC
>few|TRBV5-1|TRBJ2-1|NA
CASSLEGDYNEQFF
TGCGCCAGCAGCTTGGAAGGAGACTACAATGAGCAGTTCTTC
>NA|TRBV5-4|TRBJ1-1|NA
CASSPGSGAGDAEAFF
TGTGCCAGCAGCCCTGGATCGGGGGCAGGCGACGCTGAAGCTTTCTTT
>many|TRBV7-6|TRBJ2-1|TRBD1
CASRLASLTGGSYNEQFF
TGTGCCAGCAGACTCGCCTCCCTTACAGGGGGCTCCTACAATGAGCAGTTCTTC
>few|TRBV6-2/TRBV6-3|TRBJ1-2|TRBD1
CASSYDRALYGYTF
TGTGCCAGCAGTTACGACAGGGCCCTCTATGGCTACACCTTC
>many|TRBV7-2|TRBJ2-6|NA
CASRESSGANVLTF
TGTGCCAGCAGAGAGAGCTCTGGGGCCAACGTCCTGACTTTC
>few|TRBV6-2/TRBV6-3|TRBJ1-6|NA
CASSYSPGVVSSPLHF
TGTGCCAGCAGTTACTCGCCGGGGGTTGTGAGTTCACCCCTCCACTTT
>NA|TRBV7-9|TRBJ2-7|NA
CASSSNGGSYEQYF
TGTGCCAGCAGCTCCAATGGGGGCTCCTACGAGCAGTACTTC
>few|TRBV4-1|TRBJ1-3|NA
CASSLTGTPNTIYF
TGCGCCAGCAGCCTGACCGGGACTCCAAACACCATATATTTT
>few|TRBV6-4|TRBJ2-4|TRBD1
CASRLEDRGSGSKNIQYF
TGTGCCAGCAGACTTGAAGACAGGGGTTCGGGGTCCAAAAACATTCAGTACTTC
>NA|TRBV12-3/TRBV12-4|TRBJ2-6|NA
CASSPSASGANVLTF
TGTGCCAGCAGCCCGTCCGCCTCTGGGGCCAACGTCCTGACTTTC
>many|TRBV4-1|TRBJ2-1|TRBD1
CASSQDGQGGYNEQFF
TGCGCCAGCAGCCAAGATGGACAGGGTGGGTACAATGAGCAGTTCTTC
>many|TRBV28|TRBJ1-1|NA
CASSLGVHEAFF
TGTGCCAGCAGTTTGGGAGTCCATGAAGCTTTCTTT
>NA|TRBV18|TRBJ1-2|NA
CASSPPLRPDYYGYTF
TGTGCCAGCTCACCCCCCCTCCGGCCGGACTACTATGGCTACACCTTC
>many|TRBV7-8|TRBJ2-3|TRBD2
CASSLPGGRGVNTDTQYF
TGTGCCAGCAGCCTCCCGGGGGGGCGGGGAGTTAACACAGATACGCAGTATTTT
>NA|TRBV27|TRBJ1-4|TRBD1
CASSSLQGKGEKLFF
TGTGCCAGCAGTAGTCTACAGGGGAAGGGCGAAAAACTGTTTTTT
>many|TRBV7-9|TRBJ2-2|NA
CASSLSGENTGELFF
TGTGCCAGCAGCTTATCGGGGGAGAACACCGGGGAGCTGTTTTTT
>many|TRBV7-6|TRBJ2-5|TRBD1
CASSPHRDRAATQETQYF
TGTGCCAGCAGCCCCCACCGGGACAGGGCCGCGACCCAAGAGACCCAGTACTTC
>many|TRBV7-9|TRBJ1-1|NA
CASSSRQPPVNTEAFF
TGTGCCAGCAGCTCGCGACAGCCCCCAGTTAACACTGAAGCTTTCTTT
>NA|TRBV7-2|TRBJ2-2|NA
CASAGGDQDTGELFF
TGTGCCAGCGCCGGGGGAGATCAGGACACCGGGGAGCTGTTTTTT
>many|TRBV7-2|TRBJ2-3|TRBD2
CASSLVSQRGGGNTQYF
TGTGCCAGCAGCTTAGTTTCCCAGCGGGGGGGTGGAAATACGCAGTATTTT
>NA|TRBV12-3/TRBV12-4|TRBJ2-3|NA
CASSFIGAGGDTQYF
TGTGCCAGCAGTTTTATAGGGGCCGGCGGAGATACGCAGTATTTT
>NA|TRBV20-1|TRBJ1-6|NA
CSALPGGAAYNSPLHF
TGCAGTGCTCTCCCCGGGGGGGCGGCCTATAATTCACCCCTCCACTTT
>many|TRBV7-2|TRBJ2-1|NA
CASSFAMGNYNEQFF
TGTGCCAGCAGCTTCGCGATGGGGAACTACAATGAGCAGTTCTTC
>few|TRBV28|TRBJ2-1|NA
CASIRGAMDLNEQFF
TGTGCCAGCATCCGCGGGGCGATGGATCTGAATGAGCAGTTCTTC
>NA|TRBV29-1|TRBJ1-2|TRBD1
CSVGQGTMNYGYTF
TGCAGCGTTGGACAGGGAACGATGAACTATGGCTACACCTTC
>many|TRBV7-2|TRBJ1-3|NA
CASSLSQGVGNTIYF
TGTGCCAGCAGCCTTTCCCAGGGTGTTGGAAACACCATATATTTT
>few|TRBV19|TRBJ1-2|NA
CASSARLDPGNYGYTF
TGTGCCAGTAGTGCCCGACTGGATCCGGGAAACTATGGCTACACCTTC
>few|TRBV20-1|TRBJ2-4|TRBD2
CSTVGGGGGEAKNIQYF
TGCAGTACGGTCGGGGGGGGTGGGGGCGAAGCCAAAAACATTCAGTACTTC
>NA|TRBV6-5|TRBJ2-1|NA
CASSYFRGVGYNEQFF
TGTGCCAGCAGTTACTTTAGGGGCGTGGGTTACAATGAGCAGTTCTTC
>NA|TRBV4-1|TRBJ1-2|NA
CASSQERTDLNYGYTF
TGCGCCAGCAGCCAAGAGAGGACAGACTTGAACTATGGCTACACCTTC
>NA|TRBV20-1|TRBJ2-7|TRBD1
CSARSQHQGAHEQYF
TGCAGTGCTAGATCCCAGCACCAGGGGGCTCATGAGCAGTACTTC